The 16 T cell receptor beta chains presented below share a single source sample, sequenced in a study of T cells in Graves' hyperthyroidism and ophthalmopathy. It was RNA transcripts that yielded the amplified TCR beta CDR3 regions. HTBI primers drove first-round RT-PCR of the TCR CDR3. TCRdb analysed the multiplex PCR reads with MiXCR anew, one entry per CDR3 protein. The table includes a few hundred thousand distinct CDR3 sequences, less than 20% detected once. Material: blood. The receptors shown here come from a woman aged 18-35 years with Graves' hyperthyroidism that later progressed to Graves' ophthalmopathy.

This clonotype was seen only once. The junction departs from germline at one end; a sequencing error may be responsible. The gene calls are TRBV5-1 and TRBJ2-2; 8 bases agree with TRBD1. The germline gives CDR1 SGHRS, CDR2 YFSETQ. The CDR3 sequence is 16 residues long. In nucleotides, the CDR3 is TGCGCCAGCAGCGGACGACAGGGGACGAGCACCGGGGAGCAGTTTTTT. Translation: CASSGRQGTSTGEQFF.

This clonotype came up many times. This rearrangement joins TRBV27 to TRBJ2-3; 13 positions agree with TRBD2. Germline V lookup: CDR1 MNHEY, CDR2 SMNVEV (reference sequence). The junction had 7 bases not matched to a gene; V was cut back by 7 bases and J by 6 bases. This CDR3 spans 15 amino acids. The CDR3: CASKIWTSGSDTQYF. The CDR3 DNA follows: TGTGCCAGCAAGATCTGGACTAGCGGGAGTGATACGCAGTATTTT.

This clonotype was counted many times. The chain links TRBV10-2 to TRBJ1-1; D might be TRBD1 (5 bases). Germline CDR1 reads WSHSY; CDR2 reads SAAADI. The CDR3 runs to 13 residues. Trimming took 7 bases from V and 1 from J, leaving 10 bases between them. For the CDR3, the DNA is TGCGCCAGCAAGGGGAATTCGAACACTGAAGCTTTCTTT. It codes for CASKGNSNTEAFF.

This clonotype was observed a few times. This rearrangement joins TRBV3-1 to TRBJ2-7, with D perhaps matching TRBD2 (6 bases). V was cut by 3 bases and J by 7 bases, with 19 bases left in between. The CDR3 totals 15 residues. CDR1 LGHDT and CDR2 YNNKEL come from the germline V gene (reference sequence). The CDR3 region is CASSQGGLSKDEQYF. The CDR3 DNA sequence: TGTGCCAGCAGCCAGGGGGGACTGTCAAAAGATGAGCAGTACTTC.

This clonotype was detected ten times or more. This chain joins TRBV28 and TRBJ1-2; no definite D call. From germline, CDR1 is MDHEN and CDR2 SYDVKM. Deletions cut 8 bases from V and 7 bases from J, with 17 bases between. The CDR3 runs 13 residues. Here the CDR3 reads CASRVPRASGYTF. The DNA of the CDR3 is TGTGCCAGCCGGGTCCCCCGCGCCTCTGGCTACACCTTC.

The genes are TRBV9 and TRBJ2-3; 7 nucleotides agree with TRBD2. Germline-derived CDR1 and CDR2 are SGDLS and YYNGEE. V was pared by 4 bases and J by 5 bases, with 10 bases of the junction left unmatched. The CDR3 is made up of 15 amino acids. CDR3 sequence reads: CASSPRGRRGDTQYF. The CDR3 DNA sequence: TGTGCCAGCAGCCCCCGCGGGAGACGGGGAGATACGCAGTATTTT. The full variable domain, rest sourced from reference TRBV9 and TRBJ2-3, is DSGVTQTPKHLITATGQRVTLRCSPRSGDLSVYWYQQSLDQGLQFLIQYYNGEERAKGNILERFSAQQFPDLHSELNLSSLELGDSALYFCASSPRGRRGDTQYFGPGTRLTVL.

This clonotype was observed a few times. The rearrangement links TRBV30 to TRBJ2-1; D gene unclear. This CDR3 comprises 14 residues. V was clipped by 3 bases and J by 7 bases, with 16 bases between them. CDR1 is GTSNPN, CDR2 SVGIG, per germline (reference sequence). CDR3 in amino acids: CAWRRTFGPNEQFF. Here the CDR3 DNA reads TGTGCCTGGAGGAGGACCTTTGGCCCAAATGAGCAGTTCTTC.

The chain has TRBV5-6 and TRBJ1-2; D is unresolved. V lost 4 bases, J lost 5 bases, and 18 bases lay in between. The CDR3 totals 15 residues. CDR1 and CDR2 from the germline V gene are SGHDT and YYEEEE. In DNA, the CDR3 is TGTGCCAGCAGCCTTGGTTTTATAGCCAGATATGGCTACACCTTC. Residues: CASSLGFIARYGYTF.

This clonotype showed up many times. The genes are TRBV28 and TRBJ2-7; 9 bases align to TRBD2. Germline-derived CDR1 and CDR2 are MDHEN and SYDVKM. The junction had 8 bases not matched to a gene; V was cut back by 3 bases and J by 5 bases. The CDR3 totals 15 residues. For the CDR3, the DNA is TGTGCCAGCAGTTTGGCGCTAGCGGGACAGAACGAGCAGTACTTC. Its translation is CASSLALAGQNEQYF. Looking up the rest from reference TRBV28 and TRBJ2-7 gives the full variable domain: DVKVTQSSRYLVKRTGEKVFLECVQDMDHENMFWYRQDPGLGLRLIYFSYDVKMKEKGDIPEGYSVSREKKERFSLILESASTNQTSMYLCASSLALAGQNEQYFGPGTRLTVT.

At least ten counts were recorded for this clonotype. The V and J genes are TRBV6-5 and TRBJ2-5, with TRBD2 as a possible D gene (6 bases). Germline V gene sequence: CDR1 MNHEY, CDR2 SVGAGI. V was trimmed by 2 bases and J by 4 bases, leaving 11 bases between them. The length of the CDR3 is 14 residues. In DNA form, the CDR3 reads TGTGCCAGCAGTTACGGGGGGAAGGGAGAGACCCAGTACTTC. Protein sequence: CASSYGGKGETQYF.

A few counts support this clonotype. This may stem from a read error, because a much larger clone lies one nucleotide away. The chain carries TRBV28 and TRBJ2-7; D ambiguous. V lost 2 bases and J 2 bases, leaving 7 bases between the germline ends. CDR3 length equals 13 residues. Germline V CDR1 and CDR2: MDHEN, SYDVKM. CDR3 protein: CASSLRTPYEQYF. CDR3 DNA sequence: TGTGCCAGCAGTTTACGCACCCCCTACGAGCAGTACTTC. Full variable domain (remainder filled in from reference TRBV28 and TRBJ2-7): DVKVTQSSRYLVKRTGEKVFLECVQDMDHENMFWYRQDPGLGLRLIYFSYDVKMKEKGDIPEGYSVSREKKERFSLILESASTNQTSMYLCASSLRTPYEQYFGPGTRLTVT.

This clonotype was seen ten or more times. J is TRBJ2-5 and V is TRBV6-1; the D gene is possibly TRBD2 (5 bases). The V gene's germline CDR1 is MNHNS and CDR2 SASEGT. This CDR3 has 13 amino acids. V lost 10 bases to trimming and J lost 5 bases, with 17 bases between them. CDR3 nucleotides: TGTGCCACAGCGAGGGTGCGGCAGGAGACCCAGTACTTC. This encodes CATARVRQETQYF.

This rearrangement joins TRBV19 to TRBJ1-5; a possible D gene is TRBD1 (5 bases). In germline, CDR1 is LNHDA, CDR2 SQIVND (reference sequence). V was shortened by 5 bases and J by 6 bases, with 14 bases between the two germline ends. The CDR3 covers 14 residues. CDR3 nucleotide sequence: TGTGCCAGTAGTCGGGGATTTGACAGTCAGCCCCAGCATTTT. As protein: CASSRGFDSQPQHF.

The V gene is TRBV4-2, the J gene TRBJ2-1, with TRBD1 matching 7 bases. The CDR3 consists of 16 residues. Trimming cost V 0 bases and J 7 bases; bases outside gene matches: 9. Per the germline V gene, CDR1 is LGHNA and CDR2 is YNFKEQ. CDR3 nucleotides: TGTGCCAGCAGCCAAGAGACAGGGATTGGTGTAAATGAGCAGTTCTTC. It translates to CASSQETGIGVNEQFF.

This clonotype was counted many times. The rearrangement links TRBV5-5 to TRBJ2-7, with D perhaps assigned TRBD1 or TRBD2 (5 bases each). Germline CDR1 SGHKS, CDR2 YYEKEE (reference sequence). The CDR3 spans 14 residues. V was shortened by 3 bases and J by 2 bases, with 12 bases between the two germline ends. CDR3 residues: CASSSGTATYEQYF. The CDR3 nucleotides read TGTGCCAGCAGCTCCGGGACGGCAACCTACGAGCAGTACTTC.

CDR3 bases: TGCGCCAGCAGCTCAAGACAGGGGCCACAAGAGACCCAGTACTTC. It yields the protein CASSSRQGPQETQYF. This chain uses TRBV5-1 with TRBJ2-5; 8 positions agree with TRBD1. This CDR3 is 15 amino acids long. The V gene end was trimmed by 3 bases and the J gene end by 2 bases; junction bases not matched to a gene: 6. Per the germline V gene, CDR1 is SGHRS and CDR2 is YFSETQ.